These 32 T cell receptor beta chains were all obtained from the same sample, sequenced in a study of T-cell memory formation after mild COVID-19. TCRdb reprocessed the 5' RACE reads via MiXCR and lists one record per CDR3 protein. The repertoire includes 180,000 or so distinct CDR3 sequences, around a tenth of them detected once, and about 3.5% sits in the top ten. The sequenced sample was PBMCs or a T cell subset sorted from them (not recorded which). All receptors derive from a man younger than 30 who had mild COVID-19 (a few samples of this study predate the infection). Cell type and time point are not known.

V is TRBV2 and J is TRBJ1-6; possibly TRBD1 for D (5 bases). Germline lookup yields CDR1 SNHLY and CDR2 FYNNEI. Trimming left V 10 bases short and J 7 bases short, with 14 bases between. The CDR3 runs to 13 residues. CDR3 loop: CAKSGTANSPLHF. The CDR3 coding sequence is TGTGCCAAATCCGGGACGGCAAATTCACCCCTCCACTTT.

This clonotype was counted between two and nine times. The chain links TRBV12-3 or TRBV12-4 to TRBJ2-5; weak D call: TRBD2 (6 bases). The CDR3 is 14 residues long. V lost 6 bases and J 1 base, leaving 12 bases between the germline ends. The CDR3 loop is CASRLRDSQETQYF. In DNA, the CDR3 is TGTGCCAGCAGGCTCCGGGACTCCCAAGAGACCCAGTACTTC.

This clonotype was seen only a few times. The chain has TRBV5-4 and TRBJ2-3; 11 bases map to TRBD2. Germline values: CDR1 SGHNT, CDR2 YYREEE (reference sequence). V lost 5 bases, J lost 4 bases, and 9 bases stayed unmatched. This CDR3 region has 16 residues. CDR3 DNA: TGTGCCAGCAGTAGTTCCGGGACTAGCGGCTCAGATACGCAGTATTTT. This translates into CASSSSGTSGSDTQYF. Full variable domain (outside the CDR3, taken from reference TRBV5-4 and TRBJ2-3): ETGVTQSPTHLIKTRGQQVTLRCSSQSGHNTVSWYQQALGQGPQFIFQYYREEENGRGNFPPRFSGLQFPNYSSELNVNALELDDSALYLCASSSSGTSGSDTQYFGPGTRLTVL.

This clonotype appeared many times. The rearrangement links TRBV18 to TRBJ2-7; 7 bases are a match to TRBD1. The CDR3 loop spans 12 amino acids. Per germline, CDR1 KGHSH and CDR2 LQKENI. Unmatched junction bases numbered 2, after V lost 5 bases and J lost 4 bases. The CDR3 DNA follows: TGTGCCAGCTCAGGGACAGCGTACGAGCAGTACTTC. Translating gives CASSGTAYEQYF. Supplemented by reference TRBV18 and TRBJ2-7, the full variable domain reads NAGVMQNPRHLVRRRGQEARLRCSPMKGHSHVYWYRQLPEEGLKFMVYLQKENIIDESGMPKERFSAEFPKEGPSILRIQQVVRGDSAAYFCASSGTAYEQYFGPGTRLTVT.

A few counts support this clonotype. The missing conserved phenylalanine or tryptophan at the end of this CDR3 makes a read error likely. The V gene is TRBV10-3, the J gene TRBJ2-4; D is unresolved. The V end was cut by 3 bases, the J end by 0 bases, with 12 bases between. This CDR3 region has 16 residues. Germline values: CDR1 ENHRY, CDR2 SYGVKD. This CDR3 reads CAISDPSMIAKNIQYL. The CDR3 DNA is TGTGCCATCAGTGATCCCAGCATGATAGCCAAAAACATTCAGTACTTA.

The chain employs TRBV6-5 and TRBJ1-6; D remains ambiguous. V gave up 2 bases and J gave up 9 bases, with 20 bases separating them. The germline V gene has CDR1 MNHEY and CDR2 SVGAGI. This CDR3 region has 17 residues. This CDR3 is CASSYDTGFAQGSPLHF. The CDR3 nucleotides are TGTGCCAGCAGTTACGATACTGGTTTTGCCCAAGGTTCACCCCTCCACTTT.

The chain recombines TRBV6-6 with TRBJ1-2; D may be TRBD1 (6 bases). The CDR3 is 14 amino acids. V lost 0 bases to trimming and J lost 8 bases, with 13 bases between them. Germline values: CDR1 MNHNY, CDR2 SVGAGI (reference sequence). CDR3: CASSYSMGARGYTF. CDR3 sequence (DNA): TGTGCCAGCAGTTACTCGATGGGGGCGCGAGGCTACACCTTC.

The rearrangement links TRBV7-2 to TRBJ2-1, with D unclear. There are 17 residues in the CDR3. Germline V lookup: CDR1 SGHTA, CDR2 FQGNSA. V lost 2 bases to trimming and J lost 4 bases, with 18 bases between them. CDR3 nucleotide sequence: TGTGCCAGCAGCTTATTGGGCGCGAGTGAGATTTACAATGAGCAGTTCTTC. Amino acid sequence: CASSLLGASEIYNEQFF.

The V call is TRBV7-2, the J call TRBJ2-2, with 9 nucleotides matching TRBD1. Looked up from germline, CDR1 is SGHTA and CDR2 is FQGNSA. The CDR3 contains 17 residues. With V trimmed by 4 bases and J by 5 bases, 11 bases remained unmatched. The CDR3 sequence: CASSSGTGRVNTGELFF. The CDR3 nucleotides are TGTGCCAGCAGCTCAGGGACAGGGAGGGTTAATACCGGGGAGCTGTTTTTT.

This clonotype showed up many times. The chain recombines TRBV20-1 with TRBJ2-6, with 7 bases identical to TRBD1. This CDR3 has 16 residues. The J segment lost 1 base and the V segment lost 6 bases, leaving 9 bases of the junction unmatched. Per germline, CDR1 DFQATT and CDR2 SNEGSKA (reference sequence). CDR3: CSASDRAPSGANVLTF. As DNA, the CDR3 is TGCAGTGCGAGCGACAGGGCCCCGTCTGGGGCCAACGTCCTGACTTTC.

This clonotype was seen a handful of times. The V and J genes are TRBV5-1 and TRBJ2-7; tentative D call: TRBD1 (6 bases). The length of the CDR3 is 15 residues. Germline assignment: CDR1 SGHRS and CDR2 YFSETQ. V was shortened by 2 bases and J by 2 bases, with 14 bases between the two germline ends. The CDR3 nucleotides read TGCGCCAGCAGCTTTGCGGCTCAGGGGACCTACGAGCAGTACTTC. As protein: CASSFAAQGTYEQYF.

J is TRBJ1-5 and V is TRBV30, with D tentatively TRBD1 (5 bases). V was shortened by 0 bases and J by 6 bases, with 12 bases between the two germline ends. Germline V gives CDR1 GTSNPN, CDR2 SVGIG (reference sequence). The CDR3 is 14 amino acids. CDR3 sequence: CAWSVSGLGQPQHF. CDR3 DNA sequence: TGTGCCTGGAGTGTCTCAGGGTTAGGTCAGCCCCAGCATTTT.

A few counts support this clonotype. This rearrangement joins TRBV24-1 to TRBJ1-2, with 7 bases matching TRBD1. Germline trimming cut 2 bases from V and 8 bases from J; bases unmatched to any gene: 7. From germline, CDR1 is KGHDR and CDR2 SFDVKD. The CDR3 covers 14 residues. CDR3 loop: CATSDWGQSGGYTF. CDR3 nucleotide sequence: TGTGCCACCAGTGATTGGGGACAGAGCGGGGGCTACACCTTC.

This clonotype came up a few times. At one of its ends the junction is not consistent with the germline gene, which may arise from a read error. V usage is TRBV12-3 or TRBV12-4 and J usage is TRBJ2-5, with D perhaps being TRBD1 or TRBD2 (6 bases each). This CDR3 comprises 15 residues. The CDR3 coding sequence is TGTGCCAGCAGCCGACGAGGGGGGACTCAAGAGACTCAGTACTTC. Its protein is CASSRRGGTQETQYF.

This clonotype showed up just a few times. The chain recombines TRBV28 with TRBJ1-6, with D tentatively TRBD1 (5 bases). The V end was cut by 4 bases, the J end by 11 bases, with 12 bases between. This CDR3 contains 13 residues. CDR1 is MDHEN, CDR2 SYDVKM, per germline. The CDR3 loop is CASSYRQNTPLHF. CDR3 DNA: TGTGCCAGCAGTTACAGGCAGAACACACCCCTCCACTTT.

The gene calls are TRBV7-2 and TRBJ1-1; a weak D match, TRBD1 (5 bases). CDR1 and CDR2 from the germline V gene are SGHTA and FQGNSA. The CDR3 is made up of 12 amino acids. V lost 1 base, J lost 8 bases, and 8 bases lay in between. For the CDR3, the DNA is TGTGCCAGCAGCTTAGACAGGAGAGAAGCTTTCTTT. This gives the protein CASSLDRREAFF.

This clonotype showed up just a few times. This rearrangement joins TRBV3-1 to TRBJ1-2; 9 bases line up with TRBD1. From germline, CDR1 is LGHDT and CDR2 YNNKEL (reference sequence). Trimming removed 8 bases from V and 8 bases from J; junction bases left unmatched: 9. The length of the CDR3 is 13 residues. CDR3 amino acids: CASSRQGVDGYTF. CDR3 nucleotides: TGTGCCAGCTCCCGACAGGGGGTCGACGGCTACACCTTC.

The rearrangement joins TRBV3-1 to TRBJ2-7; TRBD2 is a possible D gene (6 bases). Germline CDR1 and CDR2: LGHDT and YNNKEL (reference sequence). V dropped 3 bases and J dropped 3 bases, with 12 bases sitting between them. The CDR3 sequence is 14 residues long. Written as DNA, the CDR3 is TGTGCCAGCAGCCATAACCTGGAGGGCTACGAGCAGTACTTC. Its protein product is CASSHNLEGYEQYF.

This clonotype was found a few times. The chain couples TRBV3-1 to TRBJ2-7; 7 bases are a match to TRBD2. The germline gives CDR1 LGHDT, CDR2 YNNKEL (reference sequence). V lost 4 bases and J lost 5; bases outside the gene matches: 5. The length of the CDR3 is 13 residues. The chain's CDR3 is CASSRRGGNEQYF. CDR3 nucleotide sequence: TGTGCCAGCAGCCGGAGGGGAGGGAACGAGCAGTACTTC.

CDR3 residues: CASSFGGAGEAFF. DNA of the CDR3: TGTGCCAGCAGTTTCGGGGGGGCCGGTGAAGCTTTCTTT. The chain joins TRBV12-3 or TRBV12-4 to TRBJ1-1, with D perhaps matching TRBD1 (6 bases). Trimming pared 3 bases from V and 7 bases from J, leaving 12 bases between. The CDR3 consists of 13 residues.

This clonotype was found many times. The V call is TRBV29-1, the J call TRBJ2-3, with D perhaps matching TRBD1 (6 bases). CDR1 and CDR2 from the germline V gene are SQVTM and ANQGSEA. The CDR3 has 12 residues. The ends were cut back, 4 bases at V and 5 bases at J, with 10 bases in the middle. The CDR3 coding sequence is TGCAGCGTTGCAGGGGCCCGAGATACGCAGTATTTT. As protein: CSVAGARDTQYF.

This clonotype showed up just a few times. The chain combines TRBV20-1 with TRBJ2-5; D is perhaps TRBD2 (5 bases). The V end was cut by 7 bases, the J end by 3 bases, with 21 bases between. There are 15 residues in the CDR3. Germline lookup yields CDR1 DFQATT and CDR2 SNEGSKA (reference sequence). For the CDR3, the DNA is TGCAGTGGTCTGCCCCGGAGGCAGTCGAAAGAGACCCAGTACTTC. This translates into CSGLPRRQSKETQYF.

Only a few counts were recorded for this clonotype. CDR3 residues: CASSIDRFTDTQYF. The CDR3 nucleotides read TGTGCCAGCAGCATAGATAGATTCACAGATACGCAGTATTTT. The V and J genes are TRBV7-9 and TRBJ2-3; D unresolved. The length of the CDR3 is 14 residues. CDR1 and CDR2 (germline): SEHNR, FQNEAQ (reference sequence). V was shortened by 5 bases and J by 2 bases, with 11 bases between the two germline ends.

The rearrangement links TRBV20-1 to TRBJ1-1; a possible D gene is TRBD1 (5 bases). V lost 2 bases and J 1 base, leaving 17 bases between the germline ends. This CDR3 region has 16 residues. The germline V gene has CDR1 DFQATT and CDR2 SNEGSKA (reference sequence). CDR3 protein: CSARNTGHPRNTEAFF. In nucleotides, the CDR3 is TGCAGTGCTAGAAATACAGGTCACCCTAGGAACACTGAAGCTTTCTTT.

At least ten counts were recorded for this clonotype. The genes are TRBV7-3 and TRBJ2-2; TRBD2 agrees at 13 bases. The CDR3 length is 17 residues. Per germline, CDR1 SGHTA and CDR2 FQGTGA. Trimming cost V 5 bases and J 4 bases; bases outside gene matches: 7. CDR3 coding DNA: TGTGCCAGCAGCCGGACTAGCGGGGGACTGAGCACCGGGGAGCTGTTTTTT. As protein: CASSRTSGGLSTGELFF.

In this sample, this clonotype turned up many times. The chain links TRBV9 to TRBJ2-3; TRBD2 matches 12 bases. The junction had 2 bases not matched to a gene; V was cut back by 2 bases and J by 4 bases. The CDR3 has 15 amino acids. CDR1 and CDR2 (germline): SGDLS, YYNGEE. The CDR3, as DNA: TGTGCCAGCAGCGTCCTAGCGGGGGGGGCAGATACGCAGTATTTT. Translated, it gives CASSVLAGGADTQYF.

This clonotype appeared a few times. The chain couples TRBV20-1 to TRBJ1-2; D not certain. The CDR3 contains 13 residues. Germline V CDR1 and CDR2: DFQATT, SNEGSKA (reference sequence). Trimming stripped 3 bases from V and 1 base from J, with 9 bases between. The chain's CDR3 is CSARQPLNYGYTF. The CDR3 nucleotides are TGCAGTGCTAGGCAGCCACTTAACTATGGCTACACCTTC.

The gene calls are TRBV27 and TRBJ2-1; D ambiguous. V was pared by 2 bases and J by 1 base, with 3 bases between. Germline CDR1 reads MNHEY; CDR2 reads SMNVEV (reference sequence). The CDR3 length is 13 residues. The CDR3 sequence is CASSLRSYNEQFF. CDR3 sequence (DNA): TGTGCCAGCAGTTTACGGTCCTACAATGAGCAGTTCTTC.

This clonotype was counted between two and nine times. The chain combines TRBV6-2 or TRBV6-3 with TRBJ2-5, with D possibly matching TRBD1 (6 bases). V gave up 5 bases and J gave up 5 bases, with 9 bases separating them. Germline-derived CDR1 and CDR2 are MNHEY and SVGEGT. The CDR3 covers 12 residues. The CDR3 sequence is CASSGGSETQYF. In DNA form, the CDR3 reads TGTGCCAGCAGTGGGGGCTCGGAGACCCAGTACTTC.

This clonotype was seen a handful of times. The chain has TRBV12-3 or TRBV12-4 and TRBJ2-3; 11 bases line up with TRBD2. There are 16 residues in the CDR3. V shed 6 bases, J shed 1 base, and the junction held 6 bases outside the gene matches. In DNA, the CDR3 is TGTGCCAGCAGCCCCCCGACTAGCGGGGGCACAGATACGCAGTATTTT. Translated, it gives CASSPPTSGGTDTQYF.

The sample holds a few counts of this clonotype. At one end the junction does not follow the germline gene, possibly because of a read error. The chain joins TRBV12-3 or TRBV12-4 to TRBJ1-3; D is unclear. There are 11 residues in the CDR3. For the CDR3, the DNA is TGTGCCAGCAGACTATACCGGGAGACCGTTTTT. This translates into CASRLYRETVF.

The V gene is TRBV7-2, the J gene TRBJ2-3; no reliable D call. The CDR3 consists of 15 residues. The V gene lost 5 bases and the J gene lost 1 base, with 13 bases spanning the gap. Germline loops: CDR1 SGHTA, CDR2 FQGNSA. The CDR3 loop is CASSRARLGTDTQYF. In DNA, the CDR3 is TGTGCCAGCAGCCGAGCACGGCTAGGCACAGATACGCAGTATTTT.